This T cell receptor beta chain was obtained from a study of blood T cells in healthy people across ages. This clonotype was detected ten times or more. With 5 bases clipped from V and 3 bases from J, the junction kept 9 bases outside the gene matches. The CDR3 spans 15 residues. Germline values: CDR1 SGHTA, CDR2 FQGTGA. PCR was performed a second time for about 7 to 12 cycles using a sample-barcoded 5' primer and a J-beta primer mix. In TCRdb, the 5' RACE reads were re-called with MiXCR into one record per CDR3 protein. The profile covers roughly 650,000 distinct CDR3 sequences, with 32% appearing a single time and approximately 15% taken by the ten largest.

The chain has TRBV7-3 and TRBJ2-7, with 8 bases identical to TRBD1. The receptor was isolated from an elderly woman in good health. The sample was blood. CDR3 residues: CASSPAGTGLYEQYF. The CDR3 DNA follows: TGTGCCAGCAGCCCGGCCGGGACAGGTCTCTACGAGCAGTACTTC.